This T cell receptor (beta chain) is drawn from a study of T cells after yellow fever vaccination. For the study at large: Any fraction with a low cell number was prepared using SMART-Seq v4 Ultra Low Input. Study conclusions and caveats: Peaking on day 5 versus 15, the secondary response was faster but weaker. Reappearance after the booster was seen for most primary-vaccination clones, at more than 95% CD4 and about 90% CD8. Just a small share of clonotypes turned up in the CD4 compartment as well as the CD8 compartment.

Germline loops: CDR1 MDHEN, CDR2 SYDVKM. CDR3 length: 14 amino acids. Deletions cut 1 base from V and 8 bases from J, with 14 bases between. By share, this clonotype ranks as medium-sized. The antigen remains unidentified. TCRdb re-called the 5' RACE reads with MiXCR, one entry per CDR3 protein. In the table there are approximately 300,000 distinct CDR3 sequences, roughly 10% of which are singletons. The clonotype was recovered from a man aged 18 to 29 who received the YFV17D yellow fever vaccine. This chain uses TRBV28 with TRBJ1-1; no definite D call. This sample comprised CD4+ T cells sorted from PBMCs, obtained 45 days after the yellow fever booster vaccination. CDR3 loop: CASSLYQVVGEAFF. The CDR3 DNA reads TGTGCCAGCAGTTTATACCAAGTTGTGGGAGAAGCTTTCTTT.